These T cell receptor beta chains were read from a single sample in a study of human T cells and chemical hapten exposure. TCRdb analysed the reads with MiXCR anew, one entry per CDR3 protein. The sample includes 120,000 or so distinct CDR3 sequences, roughly 8.5% of them seen just once. The sample was whole blood. The receptors here all came from a human donor in good health. Some clones in this sample may be carry-over from other donors' samples. Each CDR3 is given with its conserved first and last residue. A D gene is named only where the DNA matches it firmly. Only some rows state a clone size, as once, few, many or a class for expanded clones.

D gene: NA; J gene: TRBJ2-4; V gene: TRBV5-1; clone size: few; CDR3 protein: CASSGGGPQNIQYF; CDR3 DNA: TGCGCCAGCAGCGGTGGTGGCCCCCAAAACATTCAGTACTTC
D gene: TRBD2; J gene: TRBJ2-7; V gene: TRBV20-1; clone size: NA; CDR3 protein: CSARTGAGVYEQYF; CDR3 DNA: TGCAGTGCTAGAACCGGAGCGGGGGTCTACGAGCAGTACTTC
D gene: TRBD2; J gene: TRBJ2-7; V gene: TRBV27; clone size: NA; CDR3 protein: CASKGTSGGREQYF; CDR3 DNA: TGTGCCAGCAAGGGGACTAGCGGGGGGAGGGAGCAGTACTTC
D gene: TRBD1; J gene: TRBJ2-7; V gene: TRBV5-1; clone size: NA; CDR3 protein: CASSLSLDRGVHEQYF; CDR3 DNA: TGCGCCAGCAGCTTGTCCCTGGACAGGGGGGTCCACGAGCAGTACTTC
D gene: NA; J gene: TRBJ2-7; V gene: TRBV28; clone size: NA; CDR3 protein: CASSLFRAPYEQYF; CDR3 DNA: TGTGCCAGCAGTTTGTTCAGGGCCCCCTACGAGCAGTACTTC
D gene: TRBD1; J gene: TRBJ1-5; V gene: TRBV6-7; clone size: many; CDR3 protein: CASSHPGQGCNQPQHF; CDR3 DNA: TGTGCCAGCAGTCACCCGGGACAGGGGTGCAATCAGCCCCAGCATTTT
D gene: NA; J gene: TRBJ2-1; V gene: TRBV7-9; clone size: NA; CDR3 protein: CASSGGQGTGPTTYNEQFF; CDR3 DNA: TGTGCCAGCAGCGGGGGGCAGGGTACGGGCCCTACTACCTACAATGAGCAGTTCTTC
D gene: NA; J gene: TRBJ1-5; V gene: TRBV5-5; clone size: many; CDR3 protein: CASSPGRGSNQPQHF; CDR3 DNA: TGTGCCAGCAGCCCGGGACGTGGGAGCAATCAGCCCCAGCATTTT
D gene: TRBD1; J gene: TRBJ1-2; V gene: TRBV6-5; clone size: many; CDR3 protein: CASRADRGRLYGYTF; CDR3 DNA: TGTGCCAGCAGAGCGGACAGGGGGCGACTCTATGGCTACACCTTC
D gene: TRBD1; J gene: TRBJ1-1; V gene: TRBV12-3/TRBV12-4; clone size: few; CDR3 protein: CASLAVTGGTEAFF; CDR3 DNA: TGTGCCAGCCTCGCCGTTACAGGGGGCACTGAAGCTTTCTTT
D gene: TRBD1; J gene: TRBJ2-2; V gene: TRBV12-3/TRBV12-4; clone size: few; CDR3 protein: CASIPWTGGTGELFF; CDR3 DNA: TGTGCCAGCATTCCTTGGACAGGGGGCACCGGGGAGCTGTTTTTT
D gene: TRBD1; J gene: TRBJ1-5; V gene: TRBV7-9; clone size: many; CDR3 protein: CASSLSGTGNQPQHF; CDR3 DNA: TGTGCCAGCAGCTTATCGGGGACAGGAAATCAGCCCCAGCATTTT
D gene: NA; J gene: TRBJ2-5; V gene: TRBV6-2/TRBV6-3; clone size: NA; CDR3 protein: CASSYSAREAETQYF; CDR3 DNA: TGTGCCAGCAGTTACTCGGCCAGGGAGGCTGAGACCCAGTACTTC
D gene: NA; J gene: TRBJ1-5; V gene: TRBV7-7; clone size: many; CDR3 protein: CASSLDRGSPQHF; CDR3 DNA: TGTGCCAGCAGCTTAGATCGGGGTTCGCCCCAGCATTTT
D gene: NA; J gene: TRBJ1-2; V gene: TRBV20-1; clone size: NA; CDR3 protein: CSARRETVYGYTF; CDR3 DNA: TGCAGTGCTAGGAGGGAAACGGTATATGGCTACACCTTC
D gene: TRBD1; J gene: TRBJ1-1; V gene: TRBV5-1; clone size: NA; CDR3 protein: CASSRRGQNTEAFF; CDR3 DNA: TGCGCCAGCAGCCGCAGGGGGCAGAACACTGAAGCTTTCTTT
D gene: NA; J gene: TRBJ1-1; V gene: TRBV5-1; clone size: NA; CDR3 protein: CASSPSDSFAEAFF; CDR3 DNA: TGCGCCAGCAGCCCCTCCGACAGTTTCGCCGAAGCTTTCTTT
D gene: NA; J gene: TRBJ2-7; V gene: TRBV5-1; clone size: NA; CDR3 protein: CASSPSVVSYEQYF; CDR3 DNA: TGCGCCAGCAGTCCAAGCGTAGTCTCCTACGAGCAGTACTTC
D gene: TRBD1; J gene: TRBJ1-1; V gene: TRBV29-1; clone size: many; CDR3 protein: CSAGTVNTEAFF; CDR3 DNA: TGCAGCGCCGGGACAGTGAACACTGAAGCTTTCTTT
D gene: NA; J gene: TRBJ1-1; V gene: TRBV19; clone size: many; CDR3 protein: CASSSLGMNTEAFF; CDR3 DNA: TGTGCCAGTAGTTCCTTAGGCATGAACACTGAAGCTTTCTTT
D gene: NA; J gene: TRBJ2-3; V gene: TRBV7-9; clone size: few; CDR3 protein: CASSPRQGPSTDTQYF; CDR3 DNA: TGTGCCAGCAGCCCCCGCCAAGGGCCGAGCACAGATACGCAGTATTTT
D gene: TRBD1; J gene: TRBJ2-7; V gene: TRBV14; clone size: many; CDR3 protein: CASSQWTGAEQYF; CDR3 DNA: TGTGCCAGCAGCCAATGGACAGGGGCCGAGCAGTACTTC
D gene: NA; J gene: TRBJ2-4; V gene: TRBV7-9; clone size: NA; CDR3 protein: CASSGGSKNIQYF; CDR3 DNA: TGTGCCAGCAGCGGGGGGTCAAAAAACATTCAGTACTTC
D gene: TRBD2; J gene: TRBJ2-2; V gene: TRBV7-3; clone size: many; CDR3 protein: CASSSGTSGTGELFF; CDR3 DNA: TGTGCCAGCAGCTCCGGGACTAGCGGGACCGGGGAGCTGTTTTTT
D gene: TRBD2; J gene: TRBJ2-3; V gene: TRBV5-4; clone size: few; CDR3 protein: CASSLELAGGGDTQYF; CDR3 DNA: TGTGCCAGCAGCTTGGAACTAGCGGGAGGAGGAGATACGCAGTATTTT
D gene: NA; J gene: TRBJ1-2; V gene: TRBV6-5; clone size: many; CDR3 protein: CASSYGGIYGYTF; CDR3 DNA: TGTGCCAGCAGTTACGGGGGCATCTATGGCTACACCTTC
D gene: TRBD1; J gene: TRBJ1-5; V gene: TRBV12-3/TRBV12-4; clone size: many; CDR3 protein: CASRTGTGYNQPQHF; CDR3 DNA: TGTGCCAGCAGGACGGGGACAGGGTACAATCAGCCCCAGCATTTT
D gene: TRBD2; J gene: TRBJ2-7; V gene: TRBV20-1; clone size: NA; CDR3 protein: CSARTSVYEQYF; CDR3 DNA: TGCAGTGCCCGGACTAGCGTCTACGAGCAGTACTTC
D gene: NA; J gene: TRBJ2-5; V gene: TRBV23-1; clone size: NA; CDR3 protein: CASSQSSPKTQYF; CDR3 DNA: TGCGCCAGCAGTCAGTCCAGCCCCAAGACCCAGTACTTC
D gene: TRBD1; J gene: TRBJ2-7; V gene: TRBV12-3/TRBV12-4; clone size: few; CDR3 protein: CASSHPRDSFYEQYF; CDR3 DNA: TGTGCCAGCAGCCACCCCCGGGACAGCTTCTACGAGCAGTACTTC
D gene: NA; J gene: TRBJ1-1; V gene: TRBV12-5; clone size: NA; CDR3 protein: CASAGIYTEAFF; CDR3 DNA: TGTGCTAGTGCAGGGATTTACACTGAAGCTTTCTTT
D gene: NA; J gene: TRBJ2-1; V gene: TRBV2; clone size: many; CDR3 protein: CASSEGGQGRNEQFF; CDR3 DNA: TGTGCCAGCAGTGAAGGGGGGCAGGGAAGGAATGAGCAGTTCTTC
D gene: TRBD2; J gene: TRBJ2-7; V gene: TRBV7-9; clone size: few; CDR3 protein: CASSLAGLAGGEQYF; CDR3 DNA: TGTGCCAGCAGCTTAGCAGGACTAGCGGGAGGGGAGCAGTACTTC
D gene: NA; J gene: TRBJ2-7; V gene: TRBV5-1; clone size: many; CDR3 protein: CASSWGGTYEQYF; CDR3 DNA: TGCGCCAGCAGCTGGGGCGGAACCTACGAGCAGTACTTC
D gene: NA; J gene: TRBJ2-5; V gene: TRBV20-1; clone size: few; CDR3 protein: CSARGPQGLGETQYF; CDR3 DNA: TGCAGTGCTAGAGGACCGCAGGGATTAGGGGAGACCCAGTACTTC
D gene: NA; J gene: TRBJ2-3; V gene: TRBV10-3; clone size: few; CDR3 protein: CATTVSTGRTDTQYF; CDR3 DNA: TGTGCCACCACAGTTAGCACAGGGAGAACAGATACGCAGTATTTT
D gene: TRBD1; J gene: TRBJ1-1; V gene: TRBV11-2; clone size: NA; CDR3 protein: CASSFVTGETEAFF; CDR3 DNA: TGTGCCAGCAGCTTCGTAACAGGGGAGACTGAAGCTTTCTTT